This T cell receptor (beta chain) originates from a study of CD8+CD57+ T cells in acquired aplastic anemia. Turning to the study itself: DNA recovered from sorted CD4+ and CD8+ cells had a mean of about 3.5 ug.

The template used for profiling TCR beta VDJ and CDR3 was genomic DNA. TCRdb used MiXCR to reprocess the reads, holding one entry per CDR3 protein. The repertoire holds approximately 150,000 distinct CDR3 sequences, with roughly 50% as singletons. This clonotype showed up many times. What it binds is not known. General observations from the study: Shared by patients and controls, 25 to 30 CD8+ CDR3s were abundant in patients. Patients and healthy controls showed no significant CD8+ Simpson's diversity difference.

Trimming removed 9 bases from V and 7 bases from J; junction bases left unmatched: 11. The V gene's germline CDR1 is LNHDA and CDR2 SQIVND (reference sequence). The CDR3 is made up of 14 amino acids. Patients chosen for sequencing had CD8+CD57+ cells that had expanded, as shown by flow cytometry. Patients were therapy-naive when their blood was sampled. The sample comprised sorted CD4+, CD8+, or CD8+CD57+ T cells (not recorded which) from PBMCs. The clonotype was recovered from a human donor with aplastic anemia. The chain carries TRBV19 and TRBJ1-4, with TRBD1 matching over 7 bases. The CDR3 coding sequence is TGTGCCAGCCAAGGGGGGACAGCGGGTGAAAAACTGTTTTTT. Amino acids: CASQGGTAGEKLFF.